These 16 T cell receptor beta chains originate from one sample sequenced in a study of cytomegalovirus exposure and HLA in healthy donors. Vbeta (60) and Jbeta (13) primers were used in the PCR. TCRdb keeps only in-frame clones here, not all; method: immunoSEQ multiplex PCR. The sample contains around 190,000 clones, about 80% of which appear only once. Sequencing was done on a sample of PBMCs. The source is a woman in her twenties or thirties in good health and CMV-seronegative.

CDR3 sequence reads: CASSLRGQGGSGANVLTF. The CDR3 DNA is TGTGCCAGCAGCCTGAGGGGTCAGGGGGGTTCTGGGGCCAACGTCCTGACTTTC. V and J are TRBV9 and TRBJ2-6, with D possibly being TRBD1 (7 bases). CDR3 length equals 18 residues. CDR1 is SGDLS, CDR2 YYNGEE, per germline. Trimming left V 4 bases short and J 1 base short, with 18 bases between.

The CDR3 sequence is CASSVLPLQGAQGNTEAFF. The CDR3 coding sequence is TGTGCCAGCAGCGTACTACCGCTACAGGGGGCTCAGGGAAACACTGAAGCTTTCTTT. V and J are TRBV9 and TRBJ1-1; the match to TRBD1 covers 9 bases. V dropped 1 base and J dropped 2; count of bases not matched to a gene: 15. The CDR3 runs 19 residues. Germline CDR1 is SGDLS and CDR2 is YYNGEE.

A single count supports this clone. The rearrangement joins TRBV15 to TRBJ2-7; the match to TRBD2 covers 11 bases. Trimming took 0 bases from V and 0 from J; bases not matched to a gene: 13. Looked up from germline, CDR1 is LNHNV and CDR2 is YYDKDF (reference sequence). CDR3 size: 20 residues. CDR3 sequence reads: CATSRDVRLAGPPSSYEQYF. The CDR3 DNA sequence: TGTGCCACCAGCAGAGATGTTAGACTAGCGGGACCGCCAAGCTCCTACGAGCAGTACTTC.

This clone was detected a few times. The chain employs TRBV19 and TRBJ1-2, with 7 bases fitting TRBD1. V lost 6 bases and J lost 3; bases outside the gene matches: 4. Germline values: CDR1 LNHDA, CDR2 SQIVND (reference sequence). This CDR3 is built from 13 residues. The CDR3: CASSLDRDYGYTF. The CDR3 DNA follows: TGTGCCAGTAGCCTAGACAGGGACTATGGCTACACCTTC.

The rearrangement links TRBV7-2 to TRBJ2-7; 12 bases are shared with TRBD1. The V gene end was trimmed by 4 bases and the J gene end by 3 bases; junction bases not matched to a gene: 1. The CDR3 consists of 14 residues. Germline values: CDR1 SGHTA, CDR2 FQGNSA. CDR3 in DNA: TGTGCCAGCAGCTGGGACAGGGGGCTCTACGAGCAGTACTTC. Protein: CASSWDRGLYEQYF.

The CDR3 coding sequence is TGTGCCAGCCACTCCCCGTTGCGGATTAATGAGCAGTTCTTC. As protein: CASHSPLRINEQFF. This rearrangement joins TRBV19 to TRBJ2-1; D is uncertain. Trimming took 9 bases from V and 7 from J, leaving 19 bases between them. This CDR3 is 14 amino acids long. Per the germline V gene, CDR1 is LNHDA and CDR2 is SQIVND (reference sequence).

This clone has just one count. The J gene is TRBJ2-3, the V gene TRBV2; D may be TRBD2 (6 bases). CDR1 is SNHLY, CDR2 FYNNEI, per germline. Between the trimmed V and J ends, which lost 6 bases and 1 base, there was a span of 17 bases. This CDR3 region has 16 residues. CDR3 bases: TGTGCCAGCAGCTTGGGACCTGGCGGGGGCACAGATACGCAGTATTTT. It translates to CASSLGPGGGTDTQYF.

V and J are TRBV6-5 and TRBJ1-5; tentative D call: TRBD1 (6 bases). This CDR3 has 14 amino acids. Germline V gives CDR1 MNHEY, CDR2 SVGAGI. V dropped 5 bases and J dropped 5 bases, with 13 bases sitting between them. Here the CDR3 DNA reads TGTGCCAGCAGTCACAGACAGGCGGATCAGCCCCAGCATTTT. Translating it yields CASSHRQADQPQHF.

Written as DNA, the CDR3 is TGTGCCAGCAGCAAAGGCGGCCGGGGTGGGGAGACCCAGTACTTC. Translation: CASSKGGRGGETQYF. The rearrangement links TRBV21-1 to TRBJ2-5; the D call TRBD2 from the table was never checked on the DNA. TRBV21-1 is annotated as a pseudogene. CDR3 length: 15 residues.

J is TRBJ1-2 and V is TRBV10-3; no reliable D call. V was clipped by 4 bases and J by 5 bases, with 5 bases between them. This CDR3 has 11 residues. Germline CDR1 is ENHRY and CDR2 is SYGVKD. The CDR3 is CAISGGYGYTF. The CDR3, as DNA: TGTGCCATCAGTGGAGGATATGGCTACACCTTC.

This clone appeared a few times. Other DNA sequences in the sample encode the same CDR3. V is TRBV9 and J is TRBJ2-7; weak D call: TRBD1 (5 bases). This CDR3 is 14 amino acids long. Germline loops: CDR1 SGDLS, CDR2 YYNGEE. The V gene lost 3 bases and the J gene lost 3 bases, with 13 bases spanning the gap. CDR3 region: CASSAQGIGYEQYF. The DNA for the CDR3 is TGTGCCAGCAGCGCCCAGGGTATAGGCTACGAGCAGTACTTC.

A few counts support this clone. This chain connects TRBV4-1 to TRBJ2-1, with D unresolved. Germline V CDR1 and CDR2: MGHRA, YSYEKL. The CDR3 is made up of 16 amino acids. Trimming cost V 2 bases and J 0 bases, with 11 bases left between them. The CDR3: CASSQLDIISYNEQFF. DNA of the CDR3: TGCGCCAGCAGCCAACTCGACATAATCTCCTACAATGAGCAGTTCTTC.

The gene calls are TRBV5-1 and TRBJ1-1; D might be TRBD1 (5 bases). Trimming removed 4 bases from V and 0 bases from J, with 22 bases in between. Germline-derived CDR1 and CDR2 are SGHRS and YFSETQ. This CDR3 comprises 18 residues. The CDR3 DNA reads TGCGCCAGCAGCCCTCTCTGGCCGGACAACCCCATGAACACTGAAGCTTTCTTT. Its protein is CASSPLWPDNPMNTEAFF.

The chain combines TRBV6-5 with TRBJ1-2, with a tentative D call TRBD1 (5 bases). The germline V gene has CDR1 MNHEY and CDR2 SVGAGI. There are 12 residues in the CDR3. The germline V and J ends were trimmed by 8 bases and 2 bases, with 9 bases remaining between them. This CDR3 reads CASQGSNYGYTF. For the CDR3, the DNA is TGTGCCAGCCAGGGATCCAACTATGGCTACACCTTC.

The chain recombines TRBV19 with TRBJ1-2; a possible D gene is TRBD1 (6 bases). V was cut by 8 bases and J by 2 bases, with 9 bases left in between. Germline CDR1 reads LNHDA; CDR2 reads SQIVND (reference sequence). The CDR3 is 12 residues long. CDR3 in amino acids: CASSRGNYGYTF. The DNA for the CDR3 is TGTGCCAGTTCTAGGGGGAACTATGGCTACACCTTC.

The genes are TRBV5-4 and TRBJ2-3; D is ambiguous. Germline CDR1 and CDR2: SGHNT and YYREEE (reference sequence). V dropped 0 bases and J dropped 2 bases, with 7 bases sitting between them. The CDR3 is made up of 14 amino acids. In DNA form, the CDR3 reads TGTGCCAGCAGCTTGGCTACGAACACAGATACGCAGTATTTT. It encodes CASSLATNTDTQYF.